The rows below give T cell receptor beta chains drawn from one sample of a study of cytomegalovirus exposure and HLA in healthy donors. Repertoires were generated with immunoSEQ multiplex PCR, while TCRdb's copy carries only in-frame clones and drops some. The table has a few hundred thousand clones, 80% to 90% seen once. The specimen was PBMCs. These receptors were obtained from a woman between 18 and 29 years old in good health and CMV-seronegative. Each CDR3 is given with its conserved first and last residue. D genes are given only for firm matches. A row's size may be missing; if present it is once, few, many or a size class.

clone_size	v_call	d_call	j_call	cdr3_nt	cdr3_aa
.	TRBV19	TRBD1	TRBJ1-1	TGTGCCAGCGTGAGGACAGGGAAGGCCCTGATGAATCCGAACACTGAAGCTTTCTTT	CASVRTGKALMNPNTEAFF
.	TRBV6-1	TRBD1	TRBJ1-1	TGTGCCAGCAGTGAACACCTTTTGGCAGGGGGCGCTTGGACTGAAGCTTTCTTT	CASSEHLLAGGAWTEAFF
.	TRBV15	.	TRBJ2-6	TGTGCCACCAGCAGTAGCAGGGGCCACTTCTCTGGGGCCAACGTCCTGACTTTC	CATSSSRGHFSGANVLTF
.	TRBV19	TRBD2	TRBJ2-5	TGTGCCAGTAGTCCCCTACGCGGGAGTGGTATAGAGACCCAGTACTTC	CASSPLRGSGIETQYF
.	TRBV5-4	TRBD1	TRBJ2-7	TGTGCCAGCGGCCCGAACCCGGGACAGGCCTCCTACGAGCAGTACTTC	CASGPNPGQASYEQYF
few	TRBV5-1	.	TRBJ1-2	TGCGCCAGCAGCTCGACCGGACAGAACTATGGCTACACCTTC	CASSSTGQNYGYTF
.	TRBV28	TRBD2	TRBJ2-7	TGTGCCAGCAGTTTGAAGGGAAGCGGGGGGGCCTACGAGCAGTACTTC	CASSLKGSGGAYEQYF
once	TRBV15	.	TRBJ1-1	TGTGCCACCAGCAGTGGGGGGGTTTTGAACACTGAAGCTTTCTTT	CATSSGGVLNTEAFF
.	TRBV14	TRBD2	TRBJ2-7	TGTGCCAGCAGCCCCACGACTAGCGGATACTACGAGCAGTACTTC	CASSPTTSGYYEQYF
.	TRBV7-8	.	TRBJ1-2	TGTGCCAGCAGCTACAGGTCCGACGGCTATGGCTACACCTTC	CASSYRSDGYGYTF
.	TRBV5-6	.	TRBJ1-4	TGTGCCAGCAGCTTGCCGACTAATGAAAAACTGTTTTTT	CASSLPTNEKLFF
.	TRBV28	TRBD1	TRBJ1-1	TGTGCCAGCAGTCTTTGGACAGGGGGGAACACTGAAGCTTTCTTT	CASSLWTGGNTEAFF
.	TRBV9	TRBD2	TRBJ2-3	TGTGCCAGCAGCCCCCGACTAGCGGGCACAGATACGCAGTATTTT	CASSPRLAGTDTQYF
once	TRBV29-1	TRBD2	TRBJ2-5	TGCAGCGTGCTGGGAGGGCAGGGCCTAGCCCAAGAGACCCAGTACTTC	CSVLGGQGLAQETQYF
.	TRBV7-9	.	TRBJ2-7	TGTGCCAGCAGCTTTATAGTAGCGGTGATTTCCGAAACACCCTACGAGCAGTACTTC	CASSFIVAVISETPYEQYF
.	TRBV9	.	TRBJ1-2	TGTGCCAGCAGCCGCGCGGGGGGGGATGGCTACACCTTC	CASSRAGGDGYTF
.	TRBV14	.	TRBJ2-7	TGTGCCAGCAGCCTTTTCACAGGGCCCCTCTACGAGCAGTACTTC	CASSLFTGPLYEQYF
.	TRBV7-9	.	TRBJ2-3	TGTGCCAGCAGCTCGACTCACGCAGCCACAGATACGCAGTATTTT	CASSSTHAATDTQYF
few	TRBV6-1	.	TRBJ2-2	TGTGCCAGCAGTGAAGTGCCACGGTACGCTAACGGGGAGCTGTTTTTT	CASSEVPRYANGELFF
.	TRBV29-1	.	TRBJ2-6	TGCAGCGTTGAAAAGGACACAGACCCTGGGGCCAACGTCCTGACTTTC	CSVEKDTDPGANVLTF
once	TRBV2	TRBD2	TRBJ2-2	TGTGCCAGCAGTCACCTAGCGGGAGGGCCCGGGGAGCTGTTTTTT	CASSHLAGGPGELFF
.	TRBV7-2	TRBD2	TRBJ2-1	TGTGCCAGCAGCTTAGCCGCGGGACTAGCGGAGTACAATGAGCAGTTCTTC	CASSLAAGLAEYNEQFF
few	TRBV4-1	.	TRBJ2-7	TGCGCCAGCAGCCCCCAGGGGATCCCTTCCTACGAGCAGTACTTC	CASSPQGIPSYEQYF
.	TRBV29-1	.	TRBJ2-1	TGCAGCGTTGAAGATAGTTCAAGCACCGTTTCATACAATGAGCAGTTCTTC	CSVEDSSSTVSYNEQFF
once	TRBV9	TRBD1	TRBJ1-1	TGTGCCAGCAGCACACGAGCCGGGACAGGGGTCGAAGCTTTCTTT	CASSTRAGTGVEAFF
.	TRBV7-6	TRBD2	TRBJ2-7	TGTGCCAGCAGCCCCTCTTCTAGCGGGTCATTCTCCTACGAGCAGTACTTC	CASSPSSSGSFSYEQYF
.	TRBV19	TRBD1	TRBJ2-7	TGTGCCAGTAGCTTGCCAAGGGGGCCACCCTACGAGCAGTACTTC	CASSLPRGPPYEQYF
.	TRBV4-3	.	TRBJ2-7	TGCGCCAGCAGCCAATGGACAGGGAGGGACTACGAGCAGTACTTC	CASSQWTGRDYEQYF
.	TRBV11-2	.	TRBJ1-2	TGTGCCAGCAGCACCTCGGGGGGCCCGACTCAGTATGGCTACACCTTC	CASSTSGGPTQYGYTF
.	TRBV10-3	.	TRBJ2-6	TGTGCCATCAGTGTTTTAGGGAGTGGGGCCAACGTCCTGACTTTC	CAISVLGSGANVLTF
.	TRBV4-3	.	TRBJ1-6	TGCGCCAGCAGCCAAGAGGCGGGGCAGGGTAAGGTCTATAATTCACCCCTCCACTTT	CASSQEAGQGKVYNSPLHF
once	TRBV28	.	TRBJ2-7	TGTGCCAGTCAAGACAGAGCCTACGAGCAGTACTTC	CASQDRAYEQYF
.	TRBV7-8	TRBD1	TRBJ1-5	TGTGCCAGCAGCCGGACAGGGCTGGGTCAGCCCCAGCATTTT	CASSRTGLGQPQHF
.	TRBV5-6	.	TRBJ2-7	TGTGCCAGCAGCCTGCGCGTCCTTACCTACGAGCAGTACTTC	CASSLRVLTYEQYF
.	TRBV27	TRBD1	TRBJ2-7	TGTGCCAGCAGAGACAGGGAACCCCCCTACGAGCAGTACTTC	CASRDREPPYEQYF
.	TRBV5-4	.	TRBJ1-2	TGTGCCAGCAGCTTGGGGGTCACAGGGAATGGCTACACCTTC	CASSLGVTGNGYTF
.	TRBV6-1	.	TRBJ2-7	TGTGCCAGCAGTGAACCTTCAGGGTTTGGAAAAAAGTCCTACGAGCAGTACTTC	CASSEPSGFGKKSYEQYF
.	TRBV7-7	.	TRBJ2-7	TGTGCCAGCAGCTTAGAGCTTCTATCCTACGAGCAGTACTTC	CASSLELLSYEQYF
.	TRBV28	.	TRBJ2-7	TGTGCCAGCAACCGAGAGATCCCCTACGAGCAGTACTTC	CASNREIPYEQYF
.	TRBV27	TRBD1	TRBJ2-7	TGTGCCAGCAGCCTCCGGACAGGGGGATCCTACGAGCAGTACTTC	CASSLRTGGSYEQYF
.	TRBV30	TRBD1	TRBJ1-1	TGTGCCTTCCACCGGGACAGGAACACTGAAGCTTTCTTT	CAFHRDRNTEAFF
few	TRBV5-6	TRBD1	TRBJ2-5	TGTGCCAGCAGCAGGAGGGACAGGGGTTTGACCCAGTACTTC	CASSRRDRGLTQYF
.	TRBV7-2	.	TRBJ2-7	TGTGCCAGCTCCTTGACTTCCCTTAGCTCCTACGAGCAGTACTTC	CASSLTSLSSYEQYF
.	TRBV18	TRBD2	TRBJ2-1	TGTGCCAGCTCACCACCGATACAGGGGGCTTGGACTAGCGGGAGGGACTTTGAGCAGTTCTTC	CASSPPIQGAWTSGRDFEQFF
.	TRBV5-8	TRBD2	TRBJ2-3	TGTGCCAGCAGCACAGGAGCGGGAGTGACTACGCAGTATTTT	CASSTGAGVTTQYF
.	TRBV29-1	TRBD1	TRBJ1-1	TGCAGCGTTTGGGACAGGGGGGGTACTGAAGCTTTCTTT	CSVWDRGGTEAFF
.	TRBV29-1	.	TRBJ2-7	TGCAGCGTTATCGGGACAATGGATGTCCACGAGCAGTACTTC	CSVIGTMDVHEQYF
.	TRBV27	.	TRBJ2-3	TGTGCCAGCAGTTACGGGACATCTAGCACAGATACGCAGTATTTT	CASSYGTSSTDTQYF
.	TRBV25-1	TRBD1	TRBJ1-3	TGTGCCAGCAGTCGGACAGGGGGTGGAAACACCATATATTTT	CASSRTGGGNTIYF
.	TRBV7-2	TRBD1	TRBJ2-5	TGTGCCAGCAGCCCAAGGACAGGGGATGAGACCCAGTACTTC	CASSPRTGDETQYF
.	TRBV28	.	TRBJ1-2	TGTGCCAGCACACCGCGGGGCCGAGGAGATTGGATCTATGGCTACACCTTC	CASTPRGRGDWIYGYTF
.	TRBV6-5	TRBD2	TRBJ2-3	TGTGCCAGCAGTTACCAGCGGGGGGGTACAAGGGATACGCAGTATTTT	CASSYQRGGTRDTQYF
.	TRBV7-2	TRBD1	TRBJ1-1	TGTGCCAGCAGCCGGGGACAGAGAATCTCCAGCACTGAAGCTTTCTTT	CASSRGQRISSTEAFF
many	TRBV9	.	TRBJ1-6	TGTGCCAGCAGCGAGCGATCCCAGAATTCACCCCTCCACTTT	CASSERSQNSPLHF